The rows below give T cell receptor beta chains drawn from one sample of a study of blood T cell repertoires in COVID-19. Measured with immunoSEQ multiplex PCR; TCRdb has only the in-frame clones, and not every one. Among about 92,000 clones listed, roughly 85% were seen once. Source material: peripheral blood. The receptor set was obtained from a woman in her sixties with COVID-19, enrolled during active disease. Each CDR3 is given with its conserved first and last residue. D genes are given only for firm matches. Clone size is shown for a subset of rows, as once, few, many or a class of expanded clone.

v_gene	j_gene	d_gene	abundance	len	CDR3nt	CDR3aa
TRBV6-5	TRBJ1-4	NA	NA	15	TGTGCCAGCAGTTACTCGGGAGGGGTTGAAGAAAAACTGTTTTTT	CASSYSGGVEEKLFF
TRBV6-6	TRBJ1-2	NA	NA	16	TGTGCCAGCAGTCGCCCGGGTCAGCGAACTAACTATGGCTACACCTTC	CASSRPGQRTNYGYTF
TRBV28	TRBJ2-5	TRBD1	NA	16	TGTGCCAGCAGTCCCGCAGGGGGCGGATTTCGGGAGACCCAGTACTTC	CASSPAGGGFRETQYF
TRBV6-5	TRBJ1-2	TRBD1	NA	13	TGTGCCACCGCCCGACAGGGGGCAGATGGCTACACCTTC	CATARQGADGYTF
TRBV5-1	TRBJ1-2	NA	NA	12	TGCGCCAGCAGCCCCGGACAGTATGGCTACACCTTC	CASSPGQYGYTF
TRBV14	TRBJ2-1	NA	NA	11	TGTGCCAGCAGCCAGAGCCTAGAGCAGTTCTTC	CASSQSLEQFF
TRBV5-5	TRBJ1-1	NA	NA	11	TGTGCCAGCAGTCCGAGTCAGGGCGCTTTCTTT	CASSPSQGAFF
TRBV1	TRBJ2-3	NA	once	17	TGCACCAGCAGCCAAGATCTTGGCGGGGTTCGCACAGATACGCAGTATTTT	CTSSQDLGGVRTDTQYF
TRBV9	TRBJ2-1	TRBD1	NA	15	TGTGCCAGCAGCGCCCCAGGGGGCGCCTTCAATGAGCAGTTCTTC	CASSAPGGAFNEQFF
TRBV18	TRBJ1-2	TRBD1	NA	14	TGTGCCAGCTCACCAGACAGGGGGCTCATGGGCTACACCTTC	CASSPDRGLMGYTF
TRBV15	TRBJ2-7	NA	NA	14	TGTGCCACCAGCATCCAGGGGGGATCCTACGAGCAGTACTTC	CATSIQGGSYEQYF
TRBV6-6	TRBJ2-7	TRBD2	NA	14	TGTGCCAGCACCTTACTAGCGGGGGGCGGCGAGCAGTACTTC	CASTLLAGGGEQYF
TRBV3-1/TRBV3-2	TRBJ2-3	NA	NA	13	TGTGCCAGCAGCCAAGGTCCTTCGGATACGCAGTATTTT	CASSQGPSDTQYF
TRBV28	TRBJ1-1	NA	NA	12	TGTGCCAGCAGTTTCGTGAACACTGAAGCTTTCTTT	CASSFVNTEAFF
TRBV11-2	TRBJ1-3	NA	NA	15	TGTGCCAGCAGCCAAACCCGGACAGTCCGAAACACCATATATTTT	CASSQTRTVRNTIYF
TRBV27	TRBJ1-5	NA	NA	16	TGTGCCAGCAGCCAAAAACCGGGAAGAAGCAATCAGCCCCAGCATTTT	CASSQKPGRSNQPQHF
TRBV4-1	TRBJ2-7	NA	NA	14	TGCGCCAGCAGCCCCGAGGGAAACTCCTACGAGCAGTACTTC	CASSPEGNSYEQYF
TRBV7-2	TRBJ1-2	NA	NA	12	TGTGCCAGCAGCTTAGCTGGCGGGGACTACACCTTC	CASSLAGGDYTF
TRBV6-5	TRBJ2-7	TRBD1	NA	14	TGTGCCAGCAGGCCGGGACAGGATATGTACGAGCAGTACTTC	CASRPGQDMYEQYF
TRBV5-1	TRBJ2-3	TRBD2	NA	18	TGCGCCAGCAGCTTAAGACTAGCGGGGGGGCCGAGCACAGATACGCAGTATTTT	CASSLRLAGGPSTDTQYF
TRBV27	TRBJ2-7	TRBD1	NA	16	TGTGCCAGCAGAAGCCCCGGACAGGGACCCTCCTACGAGCAGTACTTC	CASRSPGQGPSYEQYF
TRBV9	TRBJ2-2	NA	NA	15	TGTGCCAGCAGCGTAGGCACTAGAGGTTGGGGGGAGCTGTTTTTT	CASSVGTRGWGELFF
TRBV6-5	TRBJ1-5	TRBD1	NA	14	TGTGCCAGCACCGGACAGGGTACAAATCAGCCCCAGCATTTT	CASTGQGTNQPQHF
TRBV28	TRBJ1-3	NA	few	14	TGTGCCAGCCTCGGGGTGAGCTCTGGAAACACCATATATTTT	CASLGVSSGNTIYF
TRBV28	TRBJ1-2	TRBD1	once	13	TGTGCCAGCAGACAGGGGCTCGGGTATGGCTACACCTTC	CASRQGLGYGYTF
TRBV2	TRBJ1-5	NA	NA	14	TGTGCCAGCAGTGTAGGGACAAAAAATCAGCCCCAGCATTTT	CASSVGTKNQPQHF
TRBV7-6	TRBJ2-2	NA	NA	15	TGTGCCAGCAGCTTACAAGCCGCGAACACCGGGGAGCTGTTTTTT	CASSLQAANTGELFF
TRBV5-4	TRBJ1-5	TRBD1	once	15	TGTGCCAGCAGCCCCGGGACAGGTAAGGATCAGCCCCAGCATTTT	CASSPGTGKDQPQHF
TRBV2	TRBJ1-5	TRBD1	NA	14	TGTGCCAGCAGCCGACAGGGAGGCAATCAGCCCCAGCATTTT	CASSRQGGNQPQHF
TRBV5-5	TRBJ1-2	NA	NA	14	TGTGCCAGCAAGAGGTTCAGAGGAGAATATGGCTACACCTTC	CASKRFRGEYGYTF
TRBV7-9	TRBJ1-1	NA	NA	16	TGTGCCAGCAGCGCCACTGGGGGCCAAGGGAACACTGAAGCTTTCTTT	CASSATGGQGNTEAFF
TRBV10-3	TRBJ2-7	NA	NA	13	TGTGCCATCTCGGATAGCGTCCGATCCGAGCAGTACTTC	CAISDSVRSEQYF
TRBV9	TRBJ1-4	NA	NA	15	TGTGCCAGCAGCTCCCATGCAGGAGGGAGTGAAAAACTGTTTTTT	CASSSHAGGSEKLFF
TRBV3-1/TRBV3-2	TRBJ1-4	NA	NA	17	TGTGCCAGCAGCCAAGACCCTTCGACAGTTACTAATGAAAAACTGTTTTTT	CASSQDPSTVTNEKLFF
TRBV6-5	TRBJ1-1	NA	NA	14	TGTGCCAGCAGGTATCTCGACAGGAACACTGAAGCTTTCTTT	CASRYLDRNTEAFF
TRBV12-3/TRBV12-4	TRBJ1-1	NA	NA	12	TGTGCCAGCTTGACTAGGGGCACTGAAGCTTTCTTT	CASLTRGTEAFF
TRBV7-2	TRBJ2-3	TRBD2	once	15	TGTGCCAGCAGCTTAGTGAGTCGGGGGGGAGATACGCAGTATTTT	CASSLVSRGGDTQYF
TRBV11-2	TRBJ2-3	NA	NA	15	TGTGCCAGCAGCTTAGATGACAGCGTCACAGATACGCAGTATTTT	CASSLDDSVTDTQYF
TRBV3-1/TRBV3-2	TRBJ1-2	NA	NA	14	TGTGCCAGCAGCTCTCCGGGAACCGGGTATGGCTACACCTTC	CASSSPGTGYGYTF
TRBV18	TRBJ1-4	NA	NA	15	TGTGCCAGCTCACCCGGAGGCGGCGGTAATGAAAAACTGTTTTTT	CASSPGGGGNEKLFF
TRBV7-2	TRBJ2-7	NA	NA	12	TGTGCCAGCAGCGCCGGACTTTACGAGCAGTACTTC	CASSAGLYEQYF
TRBV11-2	TRBJ2-7	TRBD1	NA	15	TGTGCCAGCAGCTTAGCCCGAAGGGGGCTTGCCGAGCAGTACTTC	CASSLARRGLAEQYF
TRBV19	TRBJ2-3	TRBD2	NA	18	TGTGCCAGTAGTATGTCGCTGCGCGGGGGAAGGGGCACAGATACGCAGTATTTT	CASSMSLRGGRGTDTQYF
TRBV18	TRBJ1-1	TRBD1	NA	14	TGTGCCAGCTCACCAATCAGGGGGCTCACTGAAGCTTTCTTT	CASSPIRGLTEAFF
TRBV4-2	TRBJ1-2	NA	once	12	TGTGCCAGCAGCCTCGGAGAGGGTGGCTACACCTTC	CASSLGEGGYTF
TRBV4-3	TRBJ2-1	TRBD2	NA	18	TGCGCCAGCAGCCAAGATCGTCTTACTAGCGGCTCCTACAATGAGCAGTTCTTC	CASSQDRLTSGSYNEQFF
TRBV12-3/TRBV12-4	TRBJ1-2	NA	NA	12	TGTGCCAGCAGTTCGAGGTACTATGGCTACACCTTC	CASSSRYYGYTF
TRBV24-1	TRBJ1-5	TRBD1	NA	15	TGTGCCGTCGGGCCCCAGGGGGCGAGGGGTCAGCCCCAGCATTTT	CAVGPQGARGQPQHF
TRBV5-1	TRBJ1-2	TRBD1	NA	13	TGCGCCAGCAGCTCAGGGGGCAATAATGGCTACACCTTC	CASSSGGNNGYTF
TRBV6-6	TRBJ1-3	TRBD1	NA	16	TGTGCCAGCAGTGGACAGGGTGTTTTCTCTGGAAACACCATATATTTT	CASSGQGVFSGNTIYF
TRBV4-2	TRBJ1-6	TRBD1	once	18	TGTGCCAGCAGCCCGGGGGCTAGGACAGGTGTTATTAATTCACCCCTCCACTTT	CASSPGARTGVINSPLHF
TRBV10-3	TRBJ1-6	NA	NA	14	TGTGCCATCAGTGTCGGCAGGGTCGGATCACCCCTCCACTTT	CAISVGRVGSPLHF
TRBV5-5	TRBJ1-3	TRBD1	once	14	TGTGCCAGCAGCACCCGGGACAGGGAAAACACCATATATTTT	CASSTRDRENTIYF